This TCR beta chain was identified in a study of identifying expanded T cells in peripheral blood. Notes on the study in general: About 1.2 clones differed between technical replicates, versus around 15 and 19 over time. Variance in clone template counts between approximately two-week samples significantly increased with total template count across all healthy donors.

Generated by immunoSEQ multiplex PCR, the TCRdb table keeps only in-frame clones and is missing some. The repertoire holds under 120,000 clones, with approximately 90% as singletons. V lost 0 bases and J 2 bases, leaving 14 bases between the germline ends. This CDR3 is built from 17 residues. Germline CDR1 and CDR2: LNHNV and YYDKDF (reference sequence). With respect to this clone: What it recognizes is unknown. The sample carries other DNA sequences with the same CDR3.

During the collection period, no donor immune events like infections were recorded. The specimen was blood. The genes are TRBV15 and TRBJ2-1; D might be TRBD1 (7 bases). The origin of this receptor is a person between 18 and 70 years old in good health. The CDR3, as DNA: TGTGCCACCAGCAGAGAACTTGGAGGGGGCGCCTACAATGAGCAGTTCTTC. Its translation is CATSRELGGGAYNEQFF.